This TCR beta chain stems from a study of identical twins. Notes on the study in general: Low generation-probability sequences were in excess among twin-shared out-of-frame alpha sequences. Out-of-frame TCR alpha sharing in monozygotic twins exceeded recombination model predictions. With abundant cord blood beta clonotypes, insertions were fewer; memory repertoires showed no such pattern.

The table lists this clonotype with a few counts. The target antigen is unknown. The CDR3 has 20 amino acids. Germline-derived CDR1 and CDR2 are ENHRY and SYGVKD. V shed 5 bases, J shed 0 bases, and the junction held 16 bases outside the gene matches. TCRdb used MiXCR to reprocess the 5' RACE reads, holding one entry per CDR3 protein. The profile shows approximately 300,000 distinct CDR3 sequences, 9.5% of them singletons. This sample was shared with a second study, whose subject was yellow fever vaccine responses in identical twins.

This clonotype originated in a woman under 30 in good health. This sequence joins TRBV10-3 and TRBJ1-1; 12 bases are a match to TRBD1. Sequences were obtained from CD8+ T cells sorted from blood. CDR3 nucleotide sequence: TGTGCCATCAGTCACCGGGGACAGGGGGCGACTACATCAATGAACACTGAAGCTTTCTTT. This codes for CAISHRGQGATTSMNTEAFF.